These 6 T cell receptor beta chains share one sample of origin, sequenced in a study of blood T cell repertoires in COVID-19. Sequenced by immunoSEQ multiplex PCR; TCRdb stores in-frame clones only, minus some. The data contain a few hundred thousand clones, more than 75% of them singletons. The specimen sequenced was peripheral blood. These receptors all come from a woman between 35 and 50 years old who had recovered from COVID-19.

V gene TRBV9 combines with J gene TRBJ2-5; 11 bases line up with TRBD2. Germline-derived CDR1 and CDR2 are SGDLS and YYNGEE. V gave up 4 bases and J gave up 4 bases; unmatched junction bases: 6. The CDR3 contains 15 residues. The CDR3 here is CASSLGTSGPETQYF. CDR3 DNA sequence: TGTGCCAGCAGCCTCGGGACTAGCGGCCCAGAGACCCAGTACTTC.

The genes are TRBV15 and TRBJ2-7, with 8 bases identical to TRBD1. This CDR3 region has 13 residues. J lost 3 bases, V lost 4 bases, and 2 bases had no gene match. Per the germline V gene, CDR1 is LNHNV and CDR2 is YYDKDF (reference sequence). The CDR3 nucleotides are TGTGCCACCAGCACAGGGGGCCGCTACGAGCAGTACTTC. Protein sequence: CATSTGGRYEQYF. The full variable domain, completed using reference TRBV15 and TRBJ2-7, is DAMVIQNPRYQVTQFGKPVTLSCSQTLNHNVMYWYQQKSSQAPKLLFHYYDKDFNNEADTPDNFQSRRPNTSFCFLDIRSPGLGDTAMYLCATSTGGRYEQYFGPGTRLTVT.

The J gene is TRBJ1-2, the V gene TRBV21-1; TRBD1 is the table's D call, not checked against the DNA. TRBV21-1 is a pseudogene segment. The CDR3 is made up of 16 amino acids. CDR3: CASSKVRTGGDYGYTF. The CDR3 DNA reads TGTGCCAGCAGCAAAGTTCGGACAGGGGGCGACTATGGCTACACCTTC.

The chain uses TRBV19 and TRBJ2-6; 8 bases fit TRBD2. The CDR3 extends over 16 amino acids. Germline trimming cut 9 bases from V and 4 bases from J; bases unmatched to any gene: 11. Germline V CDR1 and CDR2: LNHDA, SQIVND (reference sequence). The CDR3 here is CASRSGGAPGANVLTF. The CDR3 DNA sequence: TGTGCCAGCCGATCCGGGGGGGCGCCGGGGGCCAACGTCCTGACTTTC.

The V call is TRBV16, the J call TRBJ2-4, with D maybe TRBD2 (5 bases). Trimming stripped 5 bases from V and 3 bases from J, with 17 bases between. CDR3 length equals 16 residues. Germline V gene sequence: CDR1 KGHSY, CDR2 FQNENV. The CDR3 is CASSSDFSAGKNIQYF. For the CDR3, the DNA is TGTGCCAGCAGCTCGGACTTCTCAGCAGGCAAAAACATTCAGTACTTC.

V is TRBV11-2 and J is TRBJ1-5, with D possibly being TRBD1 (6 bases). The CDR3 runs to 16 residues. V lost 0 bases, J lost 7 bases, and 16 bases lay in between. The germline V gene encodes CDR1 SGHAT and CDR2 FQNNGV. This chain's CDR3 is CASSLEGTRYRQPQHF. In DNA form, the CDR3 reads TGTGCCAGCAGCTTAGAAGGGACACGATATCGACAGCCCCAGCATTTT.